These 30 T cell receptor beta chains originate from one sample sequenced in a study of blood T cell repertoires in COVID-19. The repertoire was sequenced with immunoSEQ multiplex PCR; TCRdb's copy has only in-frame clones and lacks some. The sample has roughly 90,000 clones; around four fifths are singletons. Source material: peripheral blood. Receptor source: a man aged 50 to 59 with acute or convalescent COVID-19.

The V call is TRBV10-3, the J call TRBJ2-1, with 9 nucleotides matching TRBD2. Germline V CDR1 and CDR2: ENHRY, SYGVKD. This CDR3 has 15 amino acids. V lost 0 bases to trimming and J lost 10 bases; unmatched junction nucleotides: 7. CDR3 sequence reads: CAISESQAGGEEQFF. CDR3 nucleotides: TGTGCCATCAGTGAGTCTCAGGCGGGGGGGGAGGAGCAGTTCTTC.

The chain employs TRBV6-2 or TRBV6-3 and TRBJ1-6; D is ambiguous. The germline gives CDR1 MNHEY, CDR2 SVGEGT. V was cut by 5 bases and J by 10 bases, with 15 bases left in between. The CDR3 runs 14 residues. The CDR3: CASSLEPFRSPLHF. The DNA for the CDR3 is TGTGCCAGCAGTCTGGAGCCGTTTAGGTCACCCCTCCACTTT.

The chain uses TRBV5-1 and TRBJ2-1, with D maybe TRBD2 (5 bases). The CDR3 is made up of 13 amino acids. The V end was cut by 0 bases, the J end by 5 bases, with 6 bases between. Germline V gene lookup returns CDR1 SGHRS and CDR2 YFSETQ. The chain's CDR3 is CASSLGENNEQFF. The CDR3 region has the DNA TGCGCCAGCAGCTTGGGGGAGAACAATGAGCAGTTCTTC.

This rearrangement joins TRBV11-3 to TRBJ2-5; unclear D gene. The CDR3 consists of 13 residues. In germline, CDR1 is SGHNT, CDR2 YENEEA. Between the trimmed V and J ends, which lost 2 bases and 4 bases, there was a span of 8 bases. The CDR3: CASSLNLLETQYF. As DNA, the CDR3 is TGTGCCAGCAGCTTAAATCTTTTAGAGACCCAGTACTTC.

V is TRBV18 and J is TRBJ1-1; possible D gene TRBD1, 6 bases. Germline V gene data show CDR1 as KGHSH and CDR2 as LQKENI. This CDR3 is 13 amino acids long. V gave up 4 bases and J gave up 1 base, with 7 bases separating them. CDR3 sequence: CASSQGENTEAFF. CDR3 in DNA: TGTGCCAGCTCACAGGGGGAGAACACTGAAGCTTTCTTT.

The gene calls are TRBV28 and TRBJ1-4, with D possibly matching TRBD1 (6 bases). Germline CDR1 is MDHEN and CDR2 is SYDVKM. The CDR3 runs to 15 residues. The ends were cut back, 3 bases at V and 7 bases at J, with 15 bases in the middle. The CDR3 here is CASSFFRTVREKLFF. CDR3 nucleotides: TGTGCCAGCAGTTTTTTCCGGACAGTTCGTGAAAAACTGTTTTTT.

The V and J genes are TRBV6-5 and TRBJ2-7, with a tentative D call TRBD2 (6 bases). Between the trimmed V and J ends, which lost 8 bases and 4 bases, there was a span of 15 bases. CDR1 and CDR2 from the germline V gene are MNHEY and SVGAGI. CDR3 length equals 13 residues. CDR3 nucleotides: TGTGCCAGCGGGAGGCCGGGCCCTTACGAGCAGTACTTC. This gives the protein CASGRPGPYEQYF.

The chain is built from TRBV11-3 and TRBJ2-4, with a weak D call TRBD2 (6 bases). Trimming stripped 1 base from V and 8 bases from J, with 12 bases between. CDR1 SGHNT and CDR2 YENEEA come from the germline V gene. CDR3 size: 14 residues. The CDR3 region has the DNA TGTGCCAGCAGCTTAGGGAGGGGTTCGGACATTCAGTACTTC. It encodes CASSLGRGSDIQYF.

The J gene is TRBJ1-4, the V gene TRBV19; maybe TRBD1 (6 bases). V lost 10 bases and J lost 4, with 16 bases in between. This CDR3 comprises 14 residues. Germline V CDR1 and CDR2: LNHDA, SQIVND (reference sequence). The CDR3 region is CATTAQGNNEKLFF. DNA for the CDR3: TGTGCCACGACCGCACAGGGCAATAATGAAAAACTGTTTTTT.

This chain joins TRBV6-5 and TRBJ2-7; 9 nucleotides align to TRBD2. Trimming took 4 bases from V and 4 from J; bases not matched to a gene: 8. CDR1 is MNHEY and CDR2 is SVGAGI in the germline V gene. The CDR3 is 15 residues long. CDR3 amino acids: CASSSGREGRYEQYF. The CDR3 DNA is TGTGCCAGCAGTTCTGGGCGGGAGGGCCGGTACGAGCAGTACTTC.

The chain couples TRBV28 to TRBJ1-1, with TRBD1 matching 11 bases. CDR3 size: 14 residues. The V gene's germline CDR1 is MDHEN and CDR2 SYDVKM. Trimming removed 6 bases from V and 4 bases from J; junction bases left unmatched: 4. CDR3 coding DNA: TGTGCCAGCAGGGGGACAGGGGGTAGCACTGAAGCTTTCTTT. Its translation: CASRGTGGSTEAFF.

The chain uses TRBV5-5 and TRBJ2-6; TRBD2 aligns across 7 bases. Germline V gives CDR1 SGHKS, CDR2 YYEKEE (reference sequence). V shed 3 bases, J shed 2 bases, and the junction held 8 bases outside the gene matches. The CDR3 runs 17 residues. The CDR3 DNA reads TGTGCCAGCAGCTCGAGAAGGGGAGGGACTGGGGCCAACGTCCTGACTTTC. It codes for CASSSRRGGTGANVLTF.

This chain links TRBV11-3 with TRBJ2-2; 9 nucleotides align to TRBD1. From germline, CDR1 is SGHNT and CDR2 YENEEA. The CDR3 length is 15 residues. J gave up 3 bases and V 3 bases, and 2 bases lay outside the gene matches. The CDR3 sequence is CASSFDRGDTGELFF. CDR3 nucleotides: TGTGCCAGCAGCTTTGACAGGGGGGACACCGGGGAGCTGTTTTTT.

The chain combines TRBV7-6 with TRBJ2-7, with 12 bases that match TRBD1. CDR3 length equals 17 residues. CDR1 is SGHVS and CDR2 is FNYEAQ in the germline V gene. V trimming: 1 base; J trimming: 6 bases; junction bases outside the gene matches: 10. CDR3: CASSLEAAGQGASEQYF. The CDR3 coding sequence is TGTGCCAGCAGCTTAGAAGCCGCGGGACAGGGGGCAAGCGAGCAGTACTTC. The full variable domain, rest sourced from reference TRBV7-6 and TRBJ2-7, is GAGVSQSPRYKVTKRGQDVALRCDPISGHVSLYWYRQALGQGPEFLTYFNYEAQQDKSGLPNDRFSAERPEGSISTLTIQRTEQRDSAMYRCASSLEAAGQGASEQYFGPGTRLTVT.

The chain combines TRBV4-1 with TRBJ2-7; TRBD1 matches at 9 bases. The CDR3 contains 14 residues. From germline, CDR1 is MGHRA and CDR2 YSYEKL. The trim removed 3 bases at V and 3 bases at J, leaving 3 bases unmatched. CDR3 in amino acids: CASSQGQGIYEQYF. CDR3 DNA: TGCGCCAGCAGCCAGGGACAGGGAATCTACGAGCAGTACTTC.

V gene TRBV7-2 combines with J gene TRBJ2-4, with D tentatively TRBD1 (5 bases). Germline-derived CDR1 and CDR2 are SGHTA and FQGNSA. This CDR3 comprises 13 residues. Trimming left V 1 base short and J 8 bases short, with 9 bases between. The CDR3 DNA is TGTGCCAGCAGCTTAGGGCAGGGCGACATTCAGTACTTC. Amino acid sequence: CASSLGQGDIQYF.

CDR3 nucleotides: TGTGCCACCAGCAGAGATGAACCAGGGAATACGGGGGGTGAAAAACTGTTTTTT. Its translation is CATSRDEPGNTGGEKLFF. The chain joins TRBV15 to TRBJ1-4, with D perhaps TRBD1 (5 bases). V was cut by 0 bases and J by 7 bases, with 21 bases left in between. This CDR3 is 18 amino acids long. From germline, CDR1 is LNHNV and CDR2 YYDKDF (reference sequence). The full variable domain, in which reference TRBV15 and TRBJ1-4 provide the parts outside the CDR3, is DAMVIQNPRYQVTQFGKPVTLSCSQTLNHNVMYWYQQKSSQAPKLLFHYYDKDFNNEADTPDNFQSRRPNTSFCFLDIRSPGLGDTAMYLCATSRDEPGNTGGEKLFFGSGTQLSVL.

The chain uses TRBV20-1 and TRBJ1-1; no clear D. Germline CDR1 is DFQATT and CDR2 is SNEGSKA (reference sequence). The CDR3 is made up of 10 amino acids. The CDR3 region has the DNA TGCAGACTAAAGAACACTGAAGCTTTCTTT. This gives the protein CRLKNTEAFF.

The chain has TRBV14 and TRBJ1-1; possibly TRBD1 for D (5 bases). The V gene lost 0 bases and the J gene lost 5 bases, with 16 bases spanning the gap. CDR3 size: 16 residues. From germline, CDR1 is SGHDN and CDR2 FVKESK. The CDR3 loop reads CASSQEAGYRGTEAFF. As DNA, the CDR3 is TGTGCCAGCAGCCAAGAGGCAGGGTATCGAGGAACTGAAGCTTTCTTT.

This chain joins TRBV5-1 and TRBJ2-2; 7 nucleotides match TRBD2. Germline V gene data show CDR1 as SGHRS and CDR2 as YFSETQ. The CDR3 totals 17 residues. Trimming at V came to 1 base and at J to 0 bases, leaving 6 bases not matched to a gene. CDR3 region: CASSLTREGTNTGELFF. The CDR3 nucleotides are TGCGCCAGCAGCTTGACCAGGGAGGGAACGAACACCGGGGAGCTGTTTTTT.

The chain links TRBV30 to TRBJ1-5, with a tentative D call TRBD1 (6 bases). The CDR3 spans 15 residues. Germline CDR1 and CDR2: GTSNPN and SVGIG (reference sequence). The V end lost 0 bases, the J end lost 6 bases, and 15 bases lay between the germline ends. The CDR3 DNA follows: TGTGCCTGGAGTGTACCGGGGGGCGGCGGTCAGCCCCAGCATTTT. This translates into CAWSVPGGGGQPQHF.

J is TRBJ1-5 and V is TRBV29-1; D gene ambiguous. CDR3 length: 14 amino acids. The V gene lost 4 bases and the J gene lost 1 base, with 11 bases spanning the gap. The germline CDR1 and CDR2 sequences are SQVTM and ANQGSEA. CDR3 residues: CSVVPGNSNQPQHF. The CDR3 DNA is TGCAGCGTTGTTCCGGGGAACAGCAATCAGCCCCAGCATTTT.

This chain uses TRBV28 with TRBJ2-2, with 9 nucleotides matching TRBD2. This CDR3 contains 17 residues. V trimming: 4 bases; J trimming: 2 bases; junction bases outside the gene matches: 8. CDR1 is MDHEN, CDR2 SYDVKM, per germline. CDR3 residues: CASSSPGLADNTGELFF. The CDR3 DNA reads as TGTGCCAGCAGTTCGCCGGGACTAGCTGACAACACCGGGGAGCTGTTTTTT.

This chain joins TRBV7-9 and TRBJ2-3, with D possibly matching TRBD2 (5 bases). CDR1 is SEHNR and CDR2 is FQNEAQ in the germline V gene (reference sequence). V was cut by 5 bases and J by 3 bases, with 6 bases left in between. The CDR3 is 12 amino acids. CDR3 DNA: TGTGCCAGCAGCCCGGGGACAGATACGCAGTATTTT. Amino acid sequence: CASSPGTDTQYF.

The CDR3 is CASSVGLADIYEQYF. CDR3 coding DNA: TGTGCCAGCAGCGTGGGACTAGCGGATATCTACGAGCAGTACTTC. The gene calls are TRBV7-2 and TRBJ2-7; TRBD2 matches at 11 bases. Germline values: CDR1 SGHTA, CDR2 FQGNSA. With 5 bases clipped from V and 3 bases from J, the junction kept 6 bases outside the gene matches. CDR3 length equals 15 residues.

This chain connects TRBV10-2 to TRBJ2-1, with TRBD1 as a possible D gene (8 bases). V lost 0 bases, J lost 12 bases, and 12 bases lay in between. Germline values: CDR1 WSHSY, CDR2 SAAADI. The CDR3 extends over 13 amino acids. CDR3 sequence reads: CASSESAGTGQFF. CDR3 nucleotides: TGCGCCAGCAGTGAGTCAGCGGGGACAGGGCAGTTCTTC.

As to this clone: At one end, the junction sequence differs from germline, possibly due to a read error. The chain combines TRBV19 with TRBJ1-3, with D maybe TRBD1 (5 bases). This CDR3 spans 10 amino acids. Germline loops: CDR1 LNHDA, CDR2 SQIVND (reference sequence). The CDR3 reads CASSMEQDKF. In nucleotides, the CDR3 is TGTGCCAGTAGTATGGAACAGGATAAATTT. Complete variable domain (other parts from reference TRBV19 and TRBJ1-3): DGGITQSPKYLFRKEGQNVTLSCEQNLNHDAMYWYRQDPGQGLRLIYYSQIVNDFQKGDIAEGYSVSREKKESFPLTVTSAQKNPTAFYLCASSMEQDKFGEGSWLTVV.

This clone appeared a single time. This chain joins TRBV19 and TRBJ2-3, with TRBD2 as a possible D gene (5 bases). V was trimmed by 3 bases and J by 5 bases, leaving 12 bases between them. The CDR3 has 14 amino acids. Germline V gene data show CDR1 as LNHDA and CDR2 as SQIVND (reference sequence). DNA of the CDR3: TGTGCCAGTAGTATTGTAGAGGGCGGAGATACGCAGTATTTT. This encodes CASSIVEGGDTQYF.

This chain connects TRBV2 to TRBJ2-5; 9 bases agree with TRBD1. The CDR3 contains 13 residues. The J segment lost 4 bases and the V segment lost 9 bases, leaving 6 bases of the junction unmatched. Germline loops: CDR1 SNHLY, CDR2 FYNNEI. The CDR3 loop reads CASSGQGLETQYF. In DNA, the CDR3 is TGTGCCAGTTCAGGACAGGGGCTAGAGACCCAGTACTTC.

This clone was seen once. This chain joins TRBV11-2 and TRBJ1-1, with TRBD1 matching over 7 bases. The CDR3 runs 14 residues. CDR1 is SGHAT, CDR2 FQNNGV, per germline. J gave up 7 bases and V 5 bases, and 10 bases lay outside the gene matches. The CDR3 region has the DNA TGTGCCAGCAGCCGTGGACAGGCCGCCCTTGAAGCTTTCTTT. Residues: CASSRGQAALEAFF.